The TCR beta chain described here comes from a study of long-term antiretroviral therapy in people with HIV. Survey level was the resolution at which the v3.0 immunoSEQ assay ran. Here immunoSEQ multiplex PCR was the method, and the copy in TCRdb shows in-frame clones only, minus some. The table includes some 30,000 clones, roughly 92% detected once. Notes on the study in general: Samples were collected from the mid-2000s to the late 2010s under possibly less effective ART regimens.

The V gene's germline CDR1 is SGHRS and CDR2 YFSETQ. The germline V and J ends were trimmed by 0 bases and 5 bases, with 8 bases remaining between them. This CDR3 has 13 residues. With respect to this clone: Its target is not known.

This clonotype was obtained from a man younger than 35 with HIV. The sequenced sample was unsorted PBMCs, obtained 3.1 years after starting antiretroviral therapy. This chain uses TRBV5-1 with TRBJ1-2; D is unclear. The DNA for the CDR3 is TGCGCCAGCAGCTTGGGACCGTCATATGGCTACACCTTC. Its translation is CASSLGPSYGYTF.